This T cell receptor beta chain was documented in a study of control samples from healthy donors and cancer patients. Repertoires were generated with immunoSEQ multiplex PCR, while TCRdb's copy carries only in-frame clones and drops some. Among about 170,000 clones listed, just under 95% were seen once. Trimming removed 2 bases from V and 1 base from J; junction bases left unmatched: 2. Germline values: CDR1 ENHRY, CDR2 SYGVKD. The CDR3 spans 14 residues. The chain employs TRBV10-3 and TRBJ2-7, with 7 bases aligning to TRBD1. The source is a woman in her fifties or sixties in good health. Sequenced sample: blood. Written as DNA, the CDR3 is TGTGCCATCAGTGAGACAGGGGCATCCTACGAGCAGTACTTC. Its protein product is CAISETGASYEQYF.